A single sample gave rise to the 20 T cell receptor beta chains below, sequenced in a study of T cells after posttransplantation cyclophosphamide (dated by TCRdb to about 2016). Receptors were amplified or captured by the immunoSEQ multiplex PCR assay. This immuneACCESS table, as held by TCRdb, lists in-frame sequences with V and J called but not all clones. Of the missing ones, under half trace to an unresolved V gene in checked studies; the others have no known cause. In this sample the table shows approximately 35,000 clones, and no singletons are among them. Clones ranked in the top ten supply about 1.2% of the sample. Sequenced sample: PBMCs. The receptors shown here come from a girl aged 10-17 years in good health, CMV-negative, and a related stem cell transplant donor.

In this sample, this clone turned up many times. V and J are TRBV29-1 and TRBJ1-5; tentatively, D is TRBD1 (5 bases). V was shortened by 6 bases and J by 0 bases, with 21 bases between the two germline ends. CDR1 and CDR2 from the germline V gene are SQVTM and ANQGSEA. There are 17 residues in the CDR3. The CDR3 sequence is CSVPIRDFRNSNQPQHF. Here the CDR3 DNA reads TGCAGCGTGCCCATCCGGGACTTTAGAAATAGCAATCAGCCCCAGCATTTT. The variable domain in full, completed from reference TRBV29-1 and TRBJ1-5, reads SAVISQKPSRDICQRGTSLTIQCQVDSQVTMMFWYRQQPGQSLTLIATANQGSEATYESGFVIDKFPISRPNLTFSTLTVSNMSPEDSSIYLCSVPIRDFRNSNQPQHFGDGTRLSIL.

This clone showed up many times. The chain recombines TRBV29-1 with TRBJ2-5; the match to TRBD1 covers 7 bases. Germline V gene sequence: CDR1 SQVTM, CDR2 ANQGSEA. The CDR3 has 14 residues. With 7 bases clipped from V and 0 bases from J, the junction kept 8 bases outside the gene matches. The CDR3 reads CSAKDRTYQETQYF. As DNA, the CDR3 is TGCAGCGCAAAGGACAGGACGTACCAAGAGACCCAGTACTTC.

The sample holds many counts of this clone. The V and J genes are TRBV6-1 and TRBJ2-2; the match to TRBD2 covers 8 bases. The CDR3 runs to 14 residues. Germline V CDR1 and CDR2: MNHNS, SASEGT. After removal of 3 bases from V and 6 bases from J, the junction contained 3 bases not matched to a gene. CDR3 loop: CASSDGRDAGELFF. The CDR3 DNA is TGTGCCAGCAGTGACGGGAGGGACGCCGGGGAGCTGTTTTTT.

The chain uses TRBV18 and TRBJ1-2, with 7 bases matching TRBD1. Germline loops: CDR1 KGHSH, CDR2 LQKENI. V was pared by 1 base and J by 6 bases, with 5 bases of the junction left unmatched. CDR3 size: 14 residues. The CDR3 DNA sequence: TGTGCCAGCTCACCACTAAGGGGGCTAGATGGCTACACCTTC. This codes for CASSPLRGLDGYTF.

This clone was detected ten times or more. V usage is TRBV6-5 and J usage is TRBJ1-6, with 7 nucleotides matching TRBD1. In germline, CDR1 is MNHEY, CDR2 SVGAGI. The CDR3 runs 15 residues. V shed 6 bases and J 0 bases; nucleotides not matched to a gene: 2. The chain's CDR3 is CASSSGGSYNSPLHF. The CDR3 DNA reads TGTGCCAGCAGCTCAGGGGGCTCCTATAATTCACCCCTCCACTTT.

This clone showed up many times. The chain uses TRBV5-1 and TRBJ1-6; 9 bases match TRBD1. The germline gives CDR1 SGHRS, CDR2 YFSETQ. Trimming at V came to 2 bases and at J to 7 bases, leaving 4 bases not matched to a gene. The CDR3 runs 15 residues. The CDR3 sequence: CASSLGQGRNSPLHF. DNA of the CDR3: TGCGCCAGCAGCTTAGGACAGGGGCGCAATTCACCCCTCCACTTT.

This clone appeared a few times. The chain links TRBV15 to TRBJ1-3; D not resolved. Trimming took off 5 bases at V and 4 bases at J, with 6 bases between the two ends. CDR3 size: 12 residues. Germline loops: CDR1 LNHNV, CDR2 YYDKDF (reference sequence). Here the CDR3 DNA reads TGTGCCACCAGCTACTCCGGAAACACCATATATTTT. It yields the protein CATSYSGNTIYF.

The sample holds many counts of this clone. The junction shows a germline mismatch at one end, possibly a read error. The CDR3 DNA reads TGTGCCAGCTCACTGGACACCAGGGAGCTGTTTTTT. Encoded protein: CASSLDTRELFF. The V gene is TRBV18, the J gene TRBJ2-2; possibly TRBD1 for D (5 bases). The CDR3 has 12 amino acids. Germline V gene lookup returns CDR1 KGHSH and CDR2 LQKENI.

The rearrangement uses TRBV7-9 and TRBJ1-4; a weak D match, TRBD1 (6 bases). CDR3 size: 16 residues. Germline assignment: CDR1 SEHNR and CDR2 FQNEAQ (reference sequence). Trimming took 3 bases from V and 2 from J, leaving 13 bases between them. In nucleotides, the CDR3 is TGTGCCAGCAGCTTTGCCGGGGGGGCTACTAATGAAAAACTGTTTTTT. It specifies CASSFAGGATNEKLFF.

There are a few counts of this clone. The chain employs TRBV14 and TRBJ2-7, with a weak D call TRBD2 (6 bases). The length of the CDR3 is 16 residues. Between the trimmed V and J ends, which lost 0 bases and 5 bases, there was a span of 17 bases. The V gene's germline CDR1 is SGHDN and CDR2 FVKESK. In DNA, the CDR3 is TGTGCCAGCAGCCAAGAGCAGGGACTCCGGTGGAACGAGCAGTACTTC. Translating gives CASSQEQGLRWNEQYF.

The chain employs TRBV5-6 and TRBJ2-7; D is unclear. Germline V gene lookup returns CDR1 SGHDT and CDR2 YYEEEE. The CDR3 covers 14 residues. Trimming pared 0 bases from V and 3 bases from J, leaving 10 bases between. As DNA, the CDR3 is TGTGCCAGCAGCTTGGAGTCCGGGTTCTACGAGCAGTACTTC. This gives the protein CASSLESGFYEQYF.

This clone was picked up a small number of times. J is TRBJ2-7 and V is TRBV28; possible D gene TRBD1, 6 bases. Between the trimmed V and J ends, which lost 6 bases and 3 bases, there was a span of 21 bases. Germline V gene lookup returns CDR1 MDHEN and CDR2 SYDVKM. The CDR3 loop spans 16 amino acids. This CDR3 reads CASSPGGAGVDYEQYF. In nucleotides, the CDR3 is TGTGCCAGCAGCCCAGGTGGGGCAGGGGTCGACTACGAGCAGTACTTC.

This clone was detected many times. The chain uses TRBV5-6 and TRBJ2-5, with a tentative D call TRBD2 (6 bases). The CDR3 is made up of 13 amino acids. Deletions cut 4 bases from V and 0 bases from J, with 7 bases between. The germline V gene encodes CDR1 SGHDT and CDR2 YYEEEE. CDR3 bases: TGTGCCAGCAGCGGAGGGTACCAAGAGACCCAGTACTTC. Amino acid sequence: CASSGGYQETQYF.

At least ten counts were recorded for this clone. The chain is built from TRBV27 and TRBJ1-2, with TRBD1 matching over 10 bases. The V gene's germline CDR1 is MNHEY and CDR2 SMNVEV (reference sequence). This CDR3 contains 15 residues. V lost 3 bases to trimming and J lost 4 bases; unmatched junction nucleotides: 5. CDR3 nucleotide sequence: TGTGCCAGCAGTTTGTCCCGGACAGGGGGCTATGGCTACACCTTC. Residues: CASSLSRTGGYGYTF.

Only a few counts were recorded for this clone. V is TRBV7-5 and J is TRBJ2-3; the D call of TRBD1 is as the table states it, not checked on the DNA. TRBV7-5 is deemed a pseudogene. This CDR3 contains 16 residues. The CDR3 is CVRSSRGRAHTDTQYF. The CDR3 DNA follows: TGTGTCAGAAGCTCCAGGGGCCGGGCCCACACAGATACGCAGTATTTT.

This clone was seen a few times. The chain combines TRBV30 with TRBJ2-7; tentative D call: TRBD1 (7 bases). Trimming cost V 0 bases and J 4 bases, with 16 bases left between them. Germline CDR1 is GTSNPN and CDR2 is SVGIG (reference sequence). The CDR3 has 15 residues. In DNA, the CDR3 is TGTGCCTGGAGTGTAGGCGGAGGGGGCGAATACGAGCAGTACTTC. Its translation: CAWSVGGGGEYEQYF.

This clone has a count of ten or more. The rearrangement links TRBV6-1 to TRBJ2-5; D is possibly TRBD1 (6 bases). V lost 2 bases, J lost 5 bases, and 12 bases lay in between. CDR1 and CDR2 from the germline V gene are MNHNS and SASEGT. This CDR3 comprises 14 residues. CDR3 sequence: CASSEIRGRETQYF. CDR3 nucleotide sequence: TGTGCCAGCAGTGAAATCAGGGGCCGGGAGACCCAGTACTTC.

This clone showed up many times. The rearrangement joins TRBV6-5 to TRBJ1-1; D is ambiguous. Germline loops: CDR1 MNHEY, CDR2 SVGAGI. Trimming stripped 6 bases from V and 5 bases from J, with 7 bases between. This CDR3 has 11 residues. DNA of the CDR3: TGTGCCAGCAGCGGGATGACTGAAGCTTTCTTT. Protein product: CASSGMTEAFF.

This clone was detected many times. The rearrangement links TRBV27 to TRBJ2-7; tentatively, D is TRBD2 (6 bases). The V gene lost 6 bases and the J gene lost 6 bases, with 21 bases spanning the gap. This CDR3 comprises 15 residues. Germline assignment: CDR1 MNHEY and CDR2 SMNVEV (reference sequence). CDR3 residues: CASSLAPGTVGEQYF. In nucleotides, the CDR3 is TGTGCCAGCAGCCTAGCCCCCGGGACTGTGGGCGAGCAGTACTTC.

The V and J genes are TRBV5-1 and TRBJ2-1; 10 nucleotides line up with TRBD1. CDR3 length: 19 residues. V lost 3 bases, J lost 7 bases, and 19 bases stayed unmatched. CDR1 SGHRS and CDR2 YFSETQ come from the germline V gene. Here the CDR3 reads CASSSDGQGDLLAANEQFF. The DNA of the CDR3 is TGCGCCAGCAGCTCCGACGGACAGGGGGATCTTCTAGCGGCTAATGAGCAGTTCTTC.